A single TCR beta chain is shown here with its context. The antigen remains undetermined. Sequence at one end of the junction differs from germline and may be a read error. Germline V CDR1 and CDR2: SGHRS, YFSETQ. The length of the CDR3 is 14 residues. These data belong to a study of cytomegalovirus exposure and HLA in healthy donors. PCR employed 60 Vbeta and 13 Jbeta primers. Measured with immunoSEQ multiplex PCR; TCRdb has only the in-frame clones, and not every one. The sample shows 100,000 or so clones, roughly 76% of them seen only once. Findings and limits, study-wide: Serostatus for CMV was the only available immune exposure information.

What was sequenced was PBMCs. The TCR sequence derives from a man aged 30 to 45 in good health and CMV-seropositive. V and J are TRBV5-1 and TRBJ2-5; TRBD1 might be the D (5 bases). CDR3 coding DNA: TGCGCCAGCAGCTTGTTCAGGGTCCAAGAGACCCGGTACTTC. It yields the protein CASSLFRVQETRYF.